This T cell receptor (beta chain) was recorded in a study of response to subunit inactivated influenza vaccine. Notes on the study in general: The authors offered the suggestion that each seasonal influenza vaccination recruits few new T cells.

Of note for this clonotype: Its antigen is unknown.

TCRdb re-called the RT-PCR reads through MiXCR, storing one row per CDR3 protein. Among 530,000 or so distinct CDR3 sequences, around 25% were seen once, and the ten largest hold under 2.5%. This CDR3 has 16 residues. Germline CDR1 MNHEY, CDR2 SVGEGT. Losses at the gene ends were 6 bases for V and 6 bases for J; bases not matched to a gene: 14. This material consisted of CD4+ T cells sorted from PBMCs, taken roughly 5 days after vaccination. This chain uses TRBV6-2 or TRBV6-3 with TRBJ1-5; 7 bases are a match to TRBD1. This TCR derives from a middle-aged man who received an inactivated influenza vaccine. CDR3 amino acids: CASSTDRPRDGQPQHF. Written as DNA, the CDR3 is TGTGCCAGCAGCACGGACAGGCCTAGGGATGGTCAGCCCCAGCATTTT.